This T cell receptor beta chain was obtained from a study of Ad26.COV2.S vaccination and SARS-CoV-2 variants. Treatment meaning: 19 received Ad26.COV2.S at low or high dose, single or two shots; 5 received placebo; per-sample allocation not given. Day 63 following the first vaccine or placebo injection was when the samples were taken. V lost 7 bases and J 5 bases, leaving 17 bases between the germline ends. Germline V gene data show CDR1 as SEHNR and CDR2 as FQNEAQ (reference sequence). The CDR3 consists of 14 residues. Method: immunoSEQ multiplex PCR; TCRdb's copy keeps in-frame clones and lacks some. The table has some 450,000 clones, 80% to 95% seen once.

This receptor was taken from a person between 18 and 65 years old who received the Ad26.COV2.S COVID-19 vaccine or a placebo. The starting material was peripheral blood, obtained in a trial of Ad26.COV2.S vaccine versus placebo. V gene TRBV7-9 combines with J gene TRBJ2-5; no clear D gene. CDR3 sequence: CASTEAGKAETQYF. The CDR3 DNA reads TGTGCCAGCACCGAGGCAGGAAAAGCTGAGACCCAGTACTTC.